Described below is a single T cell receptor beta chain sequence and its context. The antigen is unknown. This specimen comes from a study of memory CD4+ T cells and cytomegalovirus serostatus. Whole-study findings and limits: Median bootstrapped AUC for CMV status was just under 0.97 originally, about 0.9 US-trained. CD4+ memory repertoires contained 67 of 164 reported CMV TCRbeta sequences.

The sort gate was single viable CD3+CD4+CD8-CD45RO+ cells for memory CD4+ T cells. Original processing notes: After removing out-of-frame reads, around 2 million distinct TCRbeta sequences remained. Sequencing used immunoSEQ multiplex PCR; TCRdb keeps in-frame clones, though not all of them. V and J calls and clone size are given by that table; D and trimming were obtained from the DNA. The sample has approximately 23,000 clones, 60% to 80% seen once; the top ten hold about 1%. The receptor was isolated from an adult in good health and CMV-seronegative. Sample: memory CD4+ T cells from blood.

The CDR3 region is CASSPGASGNYEQYF. DNA of the CDR3: TGTGCCAGCAGCCCTGGGGCTAGCGGAAATTACGAGCAGTACTTC. This sequence joins TRBV7-2 and TRBJ2-7; TRBD2 aligns across 7 bases. The CDR3 consists of 15 residues. Germline V CDR1 and CDR2: SGHTA, FQGNSA. With V trimmed by 5 bases and J by 4 bases, 11 bases remained unmatched.